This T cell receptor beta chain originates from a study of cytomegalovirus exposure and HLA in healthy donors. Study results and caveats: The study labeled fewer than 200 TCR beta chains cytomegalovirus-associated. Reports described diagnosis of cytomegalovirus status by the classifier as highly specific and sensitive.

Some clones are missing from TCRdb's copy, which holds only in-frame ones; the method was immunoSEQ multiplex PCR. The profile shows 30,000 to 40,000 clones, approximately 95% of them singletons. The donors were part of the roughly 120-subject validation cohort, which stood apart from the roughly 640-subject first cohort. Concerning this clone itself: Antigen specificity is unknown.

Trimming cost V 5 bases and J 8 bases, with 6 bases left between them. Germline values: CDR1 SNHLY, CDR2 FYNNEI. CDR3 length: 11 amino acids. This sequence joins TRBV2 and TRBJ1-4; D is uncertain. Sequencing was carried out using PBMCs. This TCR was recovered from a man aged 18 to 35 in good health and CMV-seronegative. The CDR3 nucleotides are TGTGCCAGCAGTACCGGGGAAAAACTGTTTTTT. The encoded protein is CASSTGEKLFF. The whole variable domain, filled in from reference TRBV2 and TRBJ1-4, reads EPEVTQTPSHQVTQMGQEVILRCVPISNHLYFYWYRQILGQKVEFLVSFYNNEISEKSEIFDDQFSVERPDGSNFTLKIRSTKLEDSAMYFCASSTGEKLFFGSGTQLSVL.